These 29 T cell receptor beta chains were sequenced from one sample in a study of a mutant IDH1 vaccine in newly diagnosed glioma. The time point here: week 5, during vaccination. Doses comprised 300 ug of mutant IDH1 20-mer peptide each, plus topical imiquimod. Assay used: immunoSEQ multiplex PCR; TCRdb lists only in-frame clones, some missing. The repertoire holds 25,000 to 30,000 clones, with 79% as singletons. For these TCRs, the target antigens are not known. This material consisted of PBMCs, taken from a glioma patient whose treatment included an IDH1 peptide vaccine. These receptors all come from a man in his forties with glioma. Some clones in this sample may be carry-over from other donors' samples.

This chain connects TRBV19 to TRBJ1-6; maybe TRBD1 (6 bases). The CDR3 totals 15 residues. V was trimmed by 2 bases and J by 9 bases, leaving 14 bases between them. The germline CDR1 and CDR2 sequences are LNHDA and SQIVND (reference sequence). This CDR3 reads CASSIRVRGSSPLHF. For the CDR3, the DNA is TGTGCCAGTAGTATACGTGTCAGGGGAAGTTCACCCCTCCACTTT.

J is TRBJ1-4 and V is TRBV5-1, with D uncertain. This CDR3 has 14 residues. Germline V lookup: CDR1 SGHRS, CDR2 YFSETQ. Trimming pared 4 bases from V and 0 bases from J, leaving 7 bases between. The chain's CDR3 is CASSRSATNEKLFF. In nucleotides, the CDR3 is TGCGCCAGCAGCCGCTCTGCAACTAATGAAAAACTGTTTTTT.

This sequence joins TRBV7-2 and TRBJ1-5; D is uncertain. The V end lost 5 bases, the J end lost 6 bases, and 11 bases lay between the germline ends. The CDR3 spans 13 residues. Germline CDR1 and CDR2: SGHTA and FQGNSA. DNA for the CDR3: TGTGCCAGCAGCGTAGACGGCGGTCAGCCCCAGCATTTT. It specifies CASSVDGGQPQHF.

The CDR3 loop is CASRGDAAGTEAFF. The CDR3 coding sequence is TGTGCCAGCAGGGGGGACGCTGCGGGCACTGAAGCTTTCTTT. The J gene is TRBJ1-1, the V gene TRBV6-5; tentatively, D is TRBD1 (5 bases). CDR1 MNHEY and CDR2 SVGAGI come from the germline V gene. Trimming pared 6 bases from V and 4 bases from J, leaving 15 bases between. The CDR3 loop spans 14 amino acids.

The rearrangement joins TRBV7-8 to TRBJ2-3; D possibly corresponds to TRBD1 (6 bases). The CDR3 is 18 amino acids. The V gene's germline CDR1 is SGHVS and CDR2 FQNEAQ. V gave up 0 bases and J gave up 0 bases, with 16 bases separating them. This CDR3 reads CASSLAHLGQSSTDTQYF. Here the CDR3 DNA reads TGTGCCAGCAGCTTAGCGCATCTAGGACAGTCTAGCACAGATACGCAGTATTTT.

The rearrangement links TRBV6-7 to TRBJ1-2; D unclear. TRBV6-7 is an ORF for which the function is uncertain. The CDR3 is made up of 11 amino acids. V was clipped by 4 bases and J by 8 bases, with 8 bases between them. CDR3 residues: CASSSQRGYTF. CDR3 bases: TGTGCCAGCAGTTCACAACGGGGCTACACCTTC.

This rearrangement joins TRBV5-1 to TRBJ1-1, with D possibly being TRBD1 (5 bases). CDR1 is SGHRS and CDR2 is YFSETQ in the germline V gene. This CDR3 has 13 amino acids. Trimming shortened V by 4 bases and J by 7 bases, and 14 bases separated the two germline ends. The CDR3 loop reads CASSPGGRGEAFF. The CDR3, as DNA: TGCGCCAGCAGCCCCGGGGGGAGGGGTGAAGCTTTCTTT.

CDR3: CASSLWTGKGTGELFF. In nucleotides, the CDR3 is TGTGCCAGCAGCTTGTGGACAGGGAAAGGAACCGGGGAGCTGTTTTTT. V gene TRBV5-8 combines with J gene TRBJ2-2; 8 bases align to TRBD1. CDR1 SGHTS and CDR2 YDEGEE come from the germline V gene. With 1 base clipped from V and 5 bases from J, the junction kept 7 bases outside the gene matches. The CDR3 consists of 16 residues.

CDR3 coding DNA: TGTGCCAGCAGTTACCAACCCGAGAGCTTTGAAGCTTTCTTT. It codes for CASSYQPESFEAFF. This chain joins TRBV6-5 and TRBJ1-1, with no clear D. CDR1 is MNHEY, CDR2 SVGAGI, per germline. The germline V and J ends were trimmed by 2 bases and 7 bases, with 14 bases remaining between them. The CDR3 loop spans 14 amino acids.

The V gene is TRBV9, the J gene TRBJ1-1; TRBD1 matches 7 bases. Trimming at V came to 5 bases and at J to 1 base, leaving 8 bases not matched to a gene. Germline V gene data show CDR1 as SGDLS and CDR2 as YYNGEE. The CDR3 has 15 residues. As DNA, the CDR3 is TGTGCCAGCAGAGATGAGGGACAGTCGAACACTGAAGCTTTCTTT. This encodes CASRDEGQSNTEAFF.

This chain connects TRBV6-1 to TRBJ1-2; 9 bases are a match to TRBD1. This CDR3 has 16 amino acids. Per germline, CDR1 MNHNS and CDR2 SASEGT. The V gene end was trimmed by 2 bases and the J gene end by 7 bases; junction bases not matched to a gene: 11. For the CDR3, the DNA is TGTGCCAGCAGTGAAAACCCGGGACAGGGTAAGGGTGGCTACACCTTC. Its protein is CASSENPGQGKGGYTF.

The CDR3: CASSPFRFVNTEAFF. The DNA for the CDR3 is TGTGCCAGCAGCCCCTTTAGATTCGTGAACACTGAAGCTTTCTTT. The gene calls are TRBV7-2 and TRBJ1-1; no clear D. This CDR3 is built from 15 residues. Trimming took off 5 bases at V and 0 bases at J, with 13 bases between the two ends. Germline values: CDR1 SGHTA, CDR2 FQGNSA.

The chain couples TRBV27 to TRBJ2-7; D gene ambiguous. The CDR3 is 14 amino acids. With 4 bases removed from V and 7 bases from J, the gap between germline ends came to 17 bases. Per germline, CDR1 MNHEY and CDR2 SMNVEV (reference sequence). For the CDR3, the DNA is TGTGCCAGCAGTTCCAACGACCGTGTACTAGAGCAGTACTTC. It specifies CASSSNDRVLEQYF.

This chain connects TRBV30 to TRBJ1-3; weak D call: TRBD1 (5 bases). CDR1 GTSNPN and CDR2 SVGIG come from the germline V gene (reference sequence). The CDR3 sequence is 15 residues long. V was pared by 0 bases and J by 3 bases, with 12 bases between. The DNA of the CDR3 is TGTGCCTGGAGTGTGGCTGCGGGGGGTGGAAACACCATATATTTT. Residues: CAWSVAAGGGNTIYF.

The chain joins TRBV6-1 to TRBJ2-7, with TRBD2 as a possible D gene (7 bases). The ends were cut back, 4 bases at V and 4 bases at J, with 14 bases in the middle. CDR1 is MNHNS and CDR2 is SASEGT in the germline V gene. This CDR3 spans 14 amino acids. This CDR3 is CASSVVGGPYEQYF. CDR3 bases: TGTGCCAGCAGTGTTGTGGGGGGGCCTTACGAGCAGTACTTC.

The chain combines TRBV5-4 with TRBJ2-5, with 10 positions matching TRBD1. The better agreement between TRBJ2-7 and the DNA end casts doubt on the J call. The CDR3 contains 14 residues. Germline values: CDR1 SGHNT, CDR2 YYREEE (reference sequence). CDR3 loop: CASSFRDRGDEQYF. CDR3 in DNA: TGTGCCAGCAGCTTCCGGGACAGGGGTGACGAGCAGTACTTC.

The rearrangement links TRBV6-6 to TRBJ2-1; a weak D match, TRBD2 (5 bases). The V gene's germline CDR1 is MNHNY and CDR2 SVGAGI (reference sequence). The CDR3 is 12 residues long. V was trimmed by 6 bases and J by 10 bases, leaving 13 bases between them. For the CDR3, the DNA is TGTGCCAGCAGGGGGTTCTCGGGGGAGCAGTTCTTC. As protein: CASRGFSGEQFF.

The CDR3 is CASSPITSGVAKNIQYF. The CDR3 DNA follows: TGTGCCAGCTCCCCAATAACTAGCGGGGTAGCCAAAAACATTCAGTACTTC. This sequence joins TRBV4-2 and TRBJ2-4; 10 bases are shared with TRBD2. The CDR3 extends over 17 amino acids. V trimming: 8 bases; J trimming: 0 bases; junction bases outside the gene matches: 10. Germline V lookup: CDR1 LGHNA, CDR2 YNFKEQ.

The rearrangement links TRBV18 to TRBJ1-2, with TRBD1 matching 8 bases. The V gene's germline CDR1 is KGHSH and CDR2 LQKENI. V lost 3 bases to trimming and J lost 8 bases; unmatched junction nucleotides: 5. This CDR3 spans 13 amino acids. The CDR3 nucleotides read TGTGCCAGCTCACCGCGGACAGGGTGGGGCTACACCTTC. It yields the protein CASSPRTGWGYTF.

J is TRBJ2-7 and V is TRBV19, with D tentatively TRBD1 or TRBD2 (7 bases each). CDR1 is LNHDA, CDR2 SQIVND, per germline (reference sequence). V shed 4 bases and J shed 4 bases, with 17 bases lying between them. This CDR3 spans 15 amino acids. The CDR3 region has the DNA TGTGCCAGTAGTACAGCCCTGCAGGGGGGGTACGAGCAGTACTTC. It codes for CASSTALQGGYEQYF.

The gene calls are TRBV9 and TRBJ1-2, with a tentative D call TRBD1 (6 bases). V gave up 4 bases and J gave up 4 bases, with 17 bases separating them. Looked up from germline, CDR1 is SGDLS and CDR2 is YYNGEE. This CDR3 spans 15 amino acids. In DNA form, the CDR3 reads TGTGCCAGCAGCTTAGGGGGGGACAACTTCTATGGCTACACCTTC. Protein: CASSLGGDNFYGYTF.

The V and J genes are TRBV9 and TRBJ1-1; a weak D match, TRBD1 (6 bases). CDR3 size: 17 residues. The germline gives CDR1 SGDLS, CDR2 YYNGEE. With 4 bases removed from V and 0 bases from J, the gap between germline ends came to 19 bases. The CDR3 coding sequence is TGTGCCAGCAGCCAGAGTCTGGGTCGGGGGCTGAACACTGAAGCTTTCTTT. Translating it yields CASSQSLGRGLNTEAFF.

The chain recombines TRBV7-2 with TRBJ2-3, with TRBD2 matching over 11 bases. This CDR3 is built from 16 residues. J gave up 1 base and V 3 bases, and 3 bases lay outside the gene matches. Germline V gene sequence: CDR1 SGHTA, CDR2 FQGNSA. The CDR3 region has the DNA TGTGCCAGCAGCTTCATACTAGCGGGGGGCACAGATACGCAGTATTTT. Translating gives CASSFILAGGTDTQYF.

This clone qualifies as medium-sized. The V gene is TRBV28, the J gene TRBJ1-1; D is unclear. Trimming cost V 11 bases and J 0 bases, with 19 bases left between them. From germline, CDR1 is MDHEN and CDR2 SYDVKM. The CDR3 totals 15 residues. CDR3 coding DNA: TGTGCCGCCACCAGCCACCGACTCCTGAACACTGAAGCTTTCTTT. It translates to CAATSHRLLNTEAFF.

The chain joins TRBV6-6 to TRBJ1-2; D is ambiguous. V was trimmed by 6 bases and J by 4 bases, leaving 9 bases between them. The CDR3 runs to 12 residues. Germline V lookup: CDR1 MNHNY, CDR2 SVGAGI (reference sequence). The DNA of the CDR3 is TGTGCCAGCAGGGACGGACTCTATGGCTACACCTTC. The encoded protein is CASRDGLYGYTF.

This chain uses TRBV5-5 with TRBJ1-2; TRBD1 matches at 8 bases. Per germline, CDR1 SGHKS and CDR2 YYEKEE (reference sequence). The CDR3 is made up of 15 amino acids. V lost 4 bases, J lost 5 bases, and 10 bases stayed unmatched. This CDR3 is CASSIGQGESYGYTF. CDR3 in DNA: TGTGCCAGCAGCATAGGACAGGGTGAGTCATATGGCTACACCTTC.

The chain recombines TRBV5-1 with TRBJ2-1; D may be TRBD1 (5 bases). V dropped 3 bases and J dropped 0 bases, with 10 bases sitting between them. Germline lookup yields CDR1 SGHRS and CDR2 YFSETQ. The CDR3 extends over 15 amino acids. This CDR3 is CASSSGSSSYNEQFF. The CDR3 DNA is TGCGCCAGCAGCTCAGGGTCGAGCTCCTACAATGAGCAGTTCTTC.

The chain carries TRBV6-6 and TRBJ2-6; D is undetermined. The CDR3 length is 14 residues. From germline, CDR1 is MNHNY and CDR2 SVGAGI (reference sequence). Trimming stripped 7 bases from V and 2 bases from J, with 9 bases between. This CDR3 reads CASMGTTGANVLTF. The CDR3 coding sequence is TGTGCCAGCATGGGAACGACTGGGGCCAACGTCCTGACTTTC.

This CDR3 is CASSLSGRFTDTQYF. In DNA form, the CDR3 reads TGTGCCAGCAGCTTATCGGGCAGATTCACAGATACGCAGTATTTT. The gene calls are TRBV7-2 and TRBJ2-3; D remains unclear. The V and J ends lost 2 bases and 2 bases respectively, with 11 bases between them. Germline V gene lookup returns CDR1 SGHTA and CDR2 FQGNSA. There are 15 residues in the CDR3.